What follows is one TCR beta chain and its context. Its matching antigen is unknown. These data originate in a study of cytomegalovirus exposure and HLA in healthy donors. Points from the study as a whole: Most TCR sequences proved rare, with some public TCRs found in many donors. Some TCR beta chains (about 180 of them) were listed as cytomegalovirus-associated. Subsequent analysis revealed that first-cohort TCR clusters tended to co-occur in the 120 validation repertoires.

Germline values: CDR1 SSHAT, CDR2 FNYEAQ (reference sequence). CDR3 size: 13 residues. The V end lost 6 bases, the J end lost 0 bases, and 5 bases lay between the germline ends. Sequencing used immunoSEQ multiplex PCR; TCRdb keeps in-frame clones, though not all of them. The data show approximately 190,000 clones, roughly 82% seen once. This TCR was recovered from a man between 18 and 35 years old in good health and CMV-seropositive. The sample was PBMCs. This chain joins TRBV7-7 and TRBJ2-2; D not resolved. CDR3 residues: CASSSANTGELFF. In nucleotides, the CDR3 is TGTGCCAGCAGTAGTGCGAACACCGGGGAGCTGTTTTTT.